This T cell receptor (beta chain) came from a study of blood T cell repertoires in COVID-19. Across the study: The study drew acute and convalescent COVID-19 samples from the United States, Italy and Spain. In each case, the material was cDNA or gDNA derived from T cells, B-cell-depleted T cells, or PBMCs.

Germline V gene data show CDR1 as SGHRS and CDR2 as YFSETQ. Trimming pared 0 bases from V and 12 bases from J, leaving 12 bases between. This CDR3 spans 13 amino acids. Source study methods: Counts of nucleated cells, estimated from reference gene primer amplification, were obtained. The assay was immunoSEQ multiplex PCR, and TCRdb's table has in-frame clones only and misses some. From that table come the V and J calls and clone size; the DNA was used to work out D and trimming. The table shows 150,000 to 200,000 clones, with 84% occurring only once. Sequencing was performed on peripheral blood. The chain links TRBV5-1 to TRBJ1-4; D not certain. The source of this sequence is a woman older than 75 with acute or convalescent COVID-19. CDR3 DNA: TGCGCCAGCAGCTTGGGAGACGGGTGGCAACTGTTTTTT. This sequence encodes CASSLGDGWQLFF. The whole variable domain, remainder taken from reference TRBV5-1 and TRBJ1-4, is KAGVTQTPRYLIKTRGQQVTLSCSPISGHRSVSWYQQTPGQGLQFLFEYFSETQRNKGNFPGRFSGRQFSNSRSEMNVSTLELGDSALYLCASSLGDGWQLFFGSGTQLSVL.